This T cell receptor beta chain was sequenced during a study of cytomegalovirus exposure and HLA in healthy donors. J was trimmed by 4 bases and V by 1 base; bases with no gene match: 4. CDR1 is GTSNPN, CDR2 SVGIG, per germline (reference sequence). The CDR3 is made up of 16 amino acids. Whole-study results and caveats: Researchers reported in a later analysis that common viral pathogens appeared linked to several top clusters. In a later analysis, HLA-C alleles had the fewest associated TCRs, DRB1 alleles the most. As confirmed in vitro, a few CMV-associated chains were specific for CMV antigens.

Both 60 Vbeta primers and 13 Jbeta primers went into the PCR. The repertoire was sequenced with immunoSEQ multiplex PCR; TCRdb's copy has only in-frame clones and lacks some. Among some 150,000 clones, more than 75% were seen once, and the ten largest hold approximately 5.6%. Of note for this clone: Its antigen is currently unknown.

Donors were ostensibly healthy at sampling, although undocumented immune exposures were probable. This receptor was taken from a middle-aged woman in good health and CMV-seropositive. Sequencing was carried out using PBMCs. This chain uses TRBV30 with TRBJ2-3, with 14 bases identical to TRBD2. In DNA, the CDR3 is TGTGCCTGGAGTGCTGGACTAGCGGGAGGCCCAGATACGCAGTATTTT. Translated, it gives CAWSAGLAGGPDTQYF. The full variable domain, completed using reference TRBV30 and TRBJ2-3, is SQTIHQWPATLVQPVGSPLSLECTVEGTSNPNLYWYRQAAGRGLQLLFYSVGIGQISSEVPQNLSASRPQDRQFILSSKKLLLSDSGFYLCAWSAGLAGGPDTQYFGPGTRLTVL.